This TCR beta chain was profiled in a study of blood T cell repertoires in COVID-19. The sample holds a few counts of this clone. Generated by immunoSEQ multiplex PCR, the TCRdb table keeps only in-frame clones and is missing some. The profile covers nearly 95,000 clones, with about 90% appearing a single time and less than 2% taken by the ten largest. The J segment lost 4 bases and the V segment lost 6 bases, leaving 0 bases of the junction unmatched. This CDR3 is 12 amino acids long. The clonotype was recovered from a human donor with active COVID-19. The donor label of this sample is uncertain. The chain uses TRBV12-3 or TRBV12-4 and TRBJ1-5; 7 nucleotides align to TRBD1. The specimen sequenced was peripheral blood. This CDR3 reads CASRQGNQPQHF. The CDR3 DNA reads TGTGCCAGCAGACAGGGGAATCAGCCCCAGCATTTT.